This T cell receptor beta chain derives from a study of monozygotic twins with inflammatory bowel disease. Study-level results: Part of the variability in patient repertoires may have come from differing immunosuppressive treatments. Reduced clonotype sharing with other individuals was observed in IBD patients relative to healthy twins, especially with disease activity.

The quantity of total RNA per TCR library was around 3.5 ug. UMIs bearing a 6-nucleotide sample barcode were added through template switching. TCRdb re-called the 5' RACE reads and shows each CDR3 protein once, DNA omitted. Its table lists 200,000 to 250,000 distinct CDR3 sequences. On this clonotype: No antigen is known for it.

CDR3 length equals 14 residues. Germline V lookup: CDR1 LNHDA, CDR2 SQIVND (reference sequence). This chain uses TRBV19 with TRBJ2-4. Sample: blood. The receptor comes from a human donor with ulcerative colitis or Crohn's disease, or a healthy co-twin of an affected twin (not recorded which). The CDR3 is CASDSGQSRNIQYF.